This T cell receptor (beta chain) was found in a study of T cells after yellow fever vaccination. This clonotype came up a few times. The CDR3 spans 15 residues. V was shortened by 3 bases and J by 3 bases, with 13 bases between the two germline ends. Germline V gene lookup returns CDR1 SGHTA and CDR2 FQGNSA. A single record per CDR3 protein comes from TCRdb applying MiXCR to the 5' RACE reads. The profile shows around 300,000 distinct CDR3 sequences, 4% to 5.5% of them singletons. The TCR was taken from a man aged 18-30 years who received the YFV17D yellow fever vaccine. Sequencing was performed on PBMCs, taken 15 days after the yellow fever booster vaccination. V gene TRBV7-2 combines with J gene TRBJ2-3; perhaps TRBD2 as D (6 bases). CDR3 sequence (DNA): TGTGCCAGCAGCTTCGTCCTCGCGGGGACAGATACGCAGTATTTT. It yields the protein CASSFVLAGTDTQYF.